A single sample gave rise to the 29 T cell receptor beta chains below, sequenced in a study of blood T cell repertoires in COVID-19. The assay was immunoSEQ multiplex PCR, and TCRdb's table has in-frame clones only and misses some. The table records about 180,000 clones, 70% to 90% of them present only once. The sequencing input was peripheral blood. The receptors here all came from a woman aged 45-65 years with COVID-19, enrolled during active disease.

With respect to this clone: A junction boundary mismatches the germline segment, possibly from a read error. The chain has TRBV3-1 (or the pseudogene TRBV3-2) and TRBJ2-7; 7 nucleotides match TRBD1. Germline loops: CDR1 LGHDT, CDR2 YNNKEL (reference sequence). This CDR3 spans 11 amino acids. CDR3 residues: CASSRDRGVVF. The DNA for the CDR3 is TGTGCCAGCAGCCGGGACAGAGGGGTTGTTTTC.

This sequence joins TRBV5-4 and TRBJ2-7; 10 positions match TRBD1. The CDR3 extends over 13 amino acids. Looked up from germline, CDR1 is SGHNT and CDR2 is YYREEE (reference sequence). V lost 2 bases and J lost 5; bases outside the gene matches: 1. The DNA of the CDR3 is TGTGCCAGCAGCTTAGGGACAGGGGACGAGCAGTACTTC. This sequence encodes CASSLGTGDEQYF.

The CDR3 bases are TGTGCCTGGACCCTCCTAGGGGGCCCGACGGAAGCTTTCTTT. Encoded protein: CAWTLLGGPTEAFF. This sequence joins TRBV30 and TRBJ1-1, with 7 bases aligning to TRBD1. CDR1 and CDR2 from the germline V gene are GTSNPN and SVGIG (reference sequence). The CDR3 contains 14 residues. V gave up 4 bases and J gave up 8 bases; unmatched junction bases: 13.

The J gene is TRBJ2-7, the V gene TRBV28; 7 positions match TRBD2. This CDR3 has 13 residues. J was trimmed by 2 bases and V by 7 bases; bases with no gene match: 5. Germline-derived CDR1 and CDR2 are MDHEN and SYDVKM. The CDR3 DNA reads TGTGCCAGCACCGAAGCGGGGCCCTACGAGCAGTACTTC. Translated: CASTEAGPYEQYF.

The chain links TRBV9 to TRBJ2-5; TRBD2 matches 8 bases. This CDR3 contains 15 residues. V was pared by 4 bases and J by 4 bases, with 9 bases of the junction left unmatched. Looked up from germline, CDR1 is SGDLS and CDR2 is YYNGEE. Written as DNA, the CDR3 is TGTGCCAGCAGCCCGCGGAGCGGGGGTGCAGAGACCCAGTACTTC. It specifies CASSPRSGGAETQYF.

V and J are TRBV9 and TRBJ1-5, with 8 bases fitting TRBD1. This CDR3 is 16 amino acids long. Germline V gene lookup returns CDR1 SGDLS and CDR2 YYNGEE. The V gene end was trimmed by 1 base and the J gene end by 5 bases; junction bases not matched to a gene: 8. This chain's CDR3 is CASSVSWTGQDQPQHF. CDR3 bases: TGTGCCAGCAGCGTATCTTGGACAGGGCAGGATCAGCCCCAGCATTTT.

CDR3 nucleotides: TGTGCCAGCAGCCAAGAGGGACAGCTCTACAATGAGCAGTTCTTC. It yields the protein CASSQEGQLYNEQFF. This chain connects TRBV4-2 to TRBJ2-1, with TRBD1 identical over 7 bases. The CDR3 runs 15 residues. The V and J ends lost 0 bases and 3 bases, in that order; junction bases with no gene match: 2. CDR1 and CDR2 from the germline V gene are LGHNA and YNFKEQ.

The chain couples TRBV7-2 to TRBJ1-3; tentative D call: TRBD1 (5 bases). This CDR3 is 18 amino acids long. Per the germline V gene, CDR1 is SGHTA and CDR2 is FQGNSA. V lost 1 base and J 0 bases, leaving 16 bases between the germline ends. The CDR3 DNA reads TGTGCCAGCAGCTTAGATGGCGGGGGGATCCTCTCTGGAAACACCATATATTTT. It encodes CASSLDGGGILSGNTIYF. Variable domain in full (rest from reference TRBV7-2 and TRBJ1-3): GAGVSQSPSNKVTEKGKDVELRCDPISGHTALYWYRQSLGQGLEFLIYFQGNSAPDKSGLPSDRFSAERTGGSVSTLTIQRTQQEDSAVYLCASSLDGGGILSGNTIYFGEGSWLTVV.

This chain uses TRBV7-2 with TRBJ2-1; TRBD2 aligns across 11 bases. This CDR3 has 14 amino acids. V was clipped by 4 bases and J by 14 bases; unmatched bases: 10. Per the germline V gene, CDR1 is SGHTA and CDR2 is FQGNSA. The CDR3, as DNA: TGTGCCAGCAGCTCACTAGCGGGGGTTCACGGGGAGTTCTTC. Protein product: CASSSLAGVHGEFF. Filled out from reference TRBV7-2 and TRBJ2-1, the complete variable domain reads GAGVSQSPSNKVTEKGKDVELRCDPISGHTALYWYRQSLGQGLEFLIYFQGNSAPDKSGLPSDRFSAERTGGSVSTLTIQRTQQEDSAVYLCASSSLAGVHGEFFGPGTRLTVL.

The chain is built from TRBV4-2 and TRBJ2-1; tentatively, D is TRBD1 (5 bases). V shed 1 base and J shed 4 bases, with 17 bases lying between them. The CDR3 contains 17 residues. CDR1 is LGHNA, CDR2 YNFKEQ, per germline. Here the CDR3 DNA reads TGTGCCAGCAGCCAAGGGCAGGGAATCTCTGGGTACAATGAGCAGTTCTTC. Its translation: CASSQGQGISGYNEQFF.

V and J are TRBV7-9 and TRBJ1-2; D may be TRBD1 (5 bases). Deletions cut 5 bases from V and 4 bases from J, with 14 bases between. The CDR3 contains 14 residues. The germline CDR1 and CDR2 sequences are SEHNR and FQNEAQ (reference sequence). The CDR3 DNA reads as TGTGCCAGCAGCCCCCCTTCAGGGCCCTATGGCTACACCTTC. Amino acid sequence: CASSPPSGPYGYTF.

The chain has TRBV5-1 and TRBJ1-1, with 7 bases that match TRBD1. V lost 5 bases to trimming and J lost 0 bases; unmatched junction nucleotides: 4. The CDR3 consists of 14 residues. Looked up from germline, CDR1 is SGHRS and CDR2 is YFSETQ. The CDR3 nucleotides are TGCGCCAGCAGTCGGGACAGCATGAACACTGAAGCTTTCTTT. Its protein is CASSRDSMNTEAFF.

This chain joins TRBV11-2 and TRBJ1-1; 7 nucleotides agree with TRBD1. Germline V gives CDR1 SGHAT, CDR2 FQNNGV. The trim removed 5 bases at V and 1 base at J, leaving 7 bases unmatched. This CDR3 has 15 amino acids. In DNA form, the CDR3 reads TGTGCCAGCAGCCCGAGACGACAGGGGAACACTGAAGCTTTCTTT. This sequence encodes CASSPRRQGNTEAFF.

This chain connects TRBV5-4 to TRBJ2-1; no definite D call. Trimming stripped 4 bases from V and 6 bases from J, with 8 bases between. Germline lookup yields CDR1 SGHNT and CDR2 YYREEE (reference sequence). The CDR3 runs 12 residues. CDR3 residues: CASSPGGNEQFF. DNA of the CDR3: TGTGCCAGCAGCCCCGGCGGCAATGAGCAGTTCTTC.

The rearrangement links TRBV5-5 to TRBJ2-7; weak D call: TRBD2 (6 bases). Trimming stripped 2 bases from V and 2 bases from J, with 11 bases between. CDR1 and CDR2 from the germline V gene are SGHKS and YYEKEE (reference sequence). The CDR3 length is 14 residues. The CDR3 DNA follows: TGTGCCAGCAGCTTAAGACTAGACCCCTACGAGCAGTACTTC. Amino acids: CASSLRLDPYEQYF.

The rearrangement joins TRBV27 to TRBJ2-7, with TRBD2 identical over 13 bases. The V segment lost 7 bases and the J segment 3 bases; nucleotides outside the gene matches: 9. The germline CDR1 and CDR2 sequences are MNHEY and SMNVEV (reference sequence). There are 16 residues in the CDR3. The CDR3 bases are TGTGCCAGCAAAGGGACTAGCGGGGTGGATTTCTACGAGCAGTACTTC. This translates into CASKGTSGVDFYEQYF.

The chain is built from TRBV10-3 and TRBJ1-1, with 9 bases fitting TRBD1. The CDR3 is 13 amino acids. The ends lost 6 bases at V and 5 bases at J; junction bases unmatched: 4. From germline, CDR1 is ENHRY and CDR2 SYGVKD. This CDR3 reads CAIRGTGNTEAFF. In nucleotides, the CDR3 is TGTGCCATCAGGGGGACAGGGAATACTGAAGCTTTCTTT.

The rearrangement links TRBV7-2 to TRBJ1-1; 8 bases are a match to TRBD1. This CDR3 is built from 15 residues. CDR1 SGHTA and CDR2 FQGNSA come from the germline V gene. V dropped 4 bases and J dropped 1; count of bases not matched to a gene: 5. The CDR3 sequence: CASSSTGARNTEAFF. For the CDR3, the DNA is TGTGCCAGCAGCTCGACAGGGGCCCGGAACACTGAAGCTTTCTTT.

The V gene is TRBV6-5, the J gene TRBJ2-7; 10 positions match TRBD2. The CDR3 has 15 amino acids. Looked up from germline, CDR1 is MNHEY and CDR2 is SVGAGI. V gave up 8 bases and J gave up 1 base; unmatched junction bases: 8. CDR3 region: CASYTGTSASYEQYF. In DNA, the CDR3 is TGTGCCAGCTACACCGGGACTAGCGCTTCCTACGAGCAGTACTTC.

V gene TRBV20-1 combines with J gene TRBJ2-5; D remains ambiguous. Germline-derived CDR1 and CDR2 are DFQATT and SNEGSKA (reference sequence). This CDR3 has 13 residues. Trimming removed 3 bases from V and 2 bases from J, with 10 bases in between. The CDR3 here is CSASWAEQETQYF. As DNA, the CDR3 is TGCAGTGCTAGTTGGGCCGAGCAAGAGACCCAGTACTTC.

The rearrangement links TRBV7-7 to TRBJ2-1, with a possible D match to TRBD2 (6 bases). V lost 3 bases and J 5 bases, leaving 11 bases between the germline ends. The CDR3 consists of 14 residues. Per germline, CDR1 SSHAT and CDR2 FNYEAQ (reference sequence). CDR3 bases: TGTGCCAGCAGCTTGGGCGGGGCCAACAATGAGCAGTTCTTC. The encoded protein is CASSLGGANNEQFF. Full variable domain (rest looked up from reference TRBV7-7 and TRBJ2-1): GAGVSQSPRYKVTKRGQDVTLRCDPISSHATLYWYQQALGQGPEFLTYFNYEAQPDKSGLPSDRFSAERPEGSISTLTIQRTEQRDSAMYRCASSLGGANNEQFFGPGTRLTVL.

This chain uses TRBV6-6 with TRBJ2-7; D ambiguous. Germline CDR1 is MNHNY and CDR2 is SVGAGI (reference sequence). V was clipped by 0 bases and J by 4 bases, with 16 bases between them. The CDR3 is made up of 16 amino acids. CDR3 protein: CASSYSITKKEYEQYF. The CDR3 nucleotides read TGTGCCAGCAGTTACTCGATCACGAAAAAGGAGTACGAGCAGTACTTC.

The rearrangement joins TRBV7-9 to TRBJ1-2; D is uncertain. Trimming took 1 base from V and 10 from J, leaving 10 bases between them. The V gene's germline CDR1 is SEHNR and CDR2 FQNEAQ (reference sequence). The CDR3 is 12 amino acids. The CDR3 nucleotides read TGTGCCAGCAGCTTAGATGAGGGTCTCTACACCTTC. It specifies CASSLDEGLYTF.

This rearrangement joins TRBV19 to TRBJ1-1; no definite D call. V lost 7 bases to trimming and J lost 1 base, with 16 bases between them. The germline V gene encodes CDR1 LNHDA and CDR2 SQIVND (reference sequence). CDR3 length: 15 amino acids. This chain's CDR3 is CASTHGGRKNTEAFF. CDR3 coding DNA: TGTGCCAGTACCCACGGAGGCCGGAAGAACACTGAAGCTTTCTTT.

This sequence joins TRBV7-2 and TRBJ1-6; no clear D gene. The CDR3 extends over 15 amino acids. Germline V CDR1 and CDR2: SGHTA, FQGNSA. V was pared by 5 bases and J by 0 bases, with 8 bases between. CDR3 nucleotides: TGTGCCAGCAGCGTTCAGAACTCCTATAATTCACCCCTCCACTTT. The encoded protein is CASSVQNSYNSPLHF.

This CDR3 reads CASGLGQGETQYF. The CDR3 bases are TGTGCTAGTGGTTTGGGACAGGGGGAGACCCAGTACTTC. This chain connects TRBV12-5 to TRBJ2-5; 8 bases are shared with TRBD1. This CDR3 has 13 residues. Germline-derived CDR1 and CDR2 are LGHNT and FRNRAP. J gave up 5 bases and V 1 base, and 0 bases lay outside the gene matches.

With respect to this clone: The same CDR3 can be traced to other DNA sequences in this sample. The chain has TRBV30 and TRBJ1-5; the D gene is possibly TRBD1 (5 bases). The CDR3 has 14 residues. V lost 0 bases, J lost 2 bases, and 8 bases lay in between. CDR1 is GTSNPN and CDR2 is SVGIG in the germline V gene (reference sequence). The CDR3 loop reads CAWSVKGGNQPQHF. The CDR3 DNA reads TGTGCCTGGAGTGTTAAAGGGGGCAATCAGCCCCAGCATTTT.

The V gene is TRBV11-3, the J gene TRBJ1-4, with D tentatively TRBD1 (6 bases). The germline V gene encodes CDR1 SGHNT and CDR2 YENEEA. Trimming removed 5 bases at V and 5 bases at J, with 24 bases between. There are 18 residues in the CDR3. In nucleotides, the CDR3 is TGTGCCAGCAGCCTATCCTACCCGCCCGGACAGAGAAATGAAAAACTGTTTTTT. Residues: CASSLSYPPGQRNEKLFF.

The V and J genes are TRBV5-1 and TRBJ2-3, with D maybe TRBD1 (5 bases). Germline values: CDR1 SGHRS, CDR2 YFSETQ. V was pared by 6 bases and J by 6 bases, with 17 bases between. This CDR3 comprises 14 residues. The CDR3 here is CASNTLSRADTQYF. In nucleotides, the CDR3 is TGCGCCAGCAACACTCTTTCCAGGGCGGATACGCAGTATTTT.